This T cell receptor beta chain was sequenced during a study of T cells in Graves' hyperthyroidism and ophthalmopathy. Study-wide findings and caveats: Before onset, ophthalmopathy was predicted by the model a median roughly 6.8 months earlier. Most thyroid-expanded clonotypes above 0.001 were also found in blood.

The hyperthyroidism was newly diagnosed and had lasted under 2 months; the patients were aged 18 to 65. Exclusion followed for patients with uncontrolled infection, other autoimmune disease, pregnancy or lactation. This clonotype was counted only a few times. The target antigen is unknown. The source material, RNA transcripts, was used to amplify TCR beta CDR3 regions. HTBI primers were used for first-round RT-PCR of the TCR CDR3. TCRdb fed the multiplex PCR reads into MiXCR, producing one record per CDR3 protein. This table has around 300,000 distinct CDR3 sequences, roughly 15% appearing once. The specimen sequenced was blood. The sequence was obtained from a middle-aged woman with Graves' hyperthyroidism.

For the CDR3, the DNA is TGTGCCAGCAGTACCCTAGGACAGTACAATGAGCAGTTCTTC. Encoded protein: CASSTLGQYNEQFF. The chain joins TRBV6-1 to TRBJ2-1, with a possible D match to TRBD1 (6 bases). The ends were cut back, 5 bases at V and 4 bases at J, with 12 bases in the middle. Germline V gene lookup returns CDR1 MNHNS and CDR2 SASEGT. This CDR3 is built from 14 residues.